This T cell receptor beta chain comes out of a study of Graves' ophthalmopathy and Graves' hyperthyroidism. Study background: Researchers classed hyperthyroidism as stable given no ophthalmopathy within 18 months of follow-up.

The table lists this clonotype with a count of one. The authors amplified TCR beta CDR3 regions, and they did so from RNA transcripts for repertoire sequencing. The first-round RT-PCR employed HTBI primers together with the Qiagen OneStep RT-PCR kit. A multiplex PCR was then performed as the second round. A single record per CDR3 protein comes from TCRdb applying MiXCR to the multiplex PCR reads. The sample yields roughly 1.1 million distinct CDR3 sequences, less than 45% seen once. J was trimmed by 5 bases and V by 4 bases; bases with no gene match: 6. The CDR3 contains 13 residues. Germline CDR1 is SQVTM and CDR2 is ANQGSEA.

Sequencing used peripheral blood or thyroid tissue (not recorded which). The chain combines TRBV29-1 with TRBJ1-2; 8 bases are a match to TRBD1. The receptor's source is an adult man with Graves' hyperthyroidism. The CDR3 DNA sequence: TGCAGCGTTGCGACAGGGGTCGGTTATGGCTACACCTTC. Its translation: CSVATGVGYGYTF. Variable domain in full (rest from reference TRBV29-1 and TRBJ1-2): SAVISQKPSRDICQRGTSLTIQCQVDSQVTMMFWYRQQPGQSLTLIATANQGSEATYESGFVIDKFPISRPNLTFSTLTVSNMSPEDSSIYLCSVATGVGYGYTFGSGTRLTVV.